This TCR beta chain stems from a study of blood T cell repertoires in COVID-19. Overall study: Samples taken during acute and convalescent COVID-19 were collected in the United States, Italy and Spain. Nucleic acid was either cDNA or gDNA, and it came from T cells, B-cell-depleted T cells, or PBMCs.

Trimming removed 3 bases at V and 3 bases at J, with 9 bases between. Germline assignment: CDR1 SGHRS and CDR2 YFSETQ. CDR3 size: 13 residues. In the study's own analysis: The authors estimated nucleated cell counts from reference gene primer amplification. Data came from immunoSEQ multiplex PCR; TCRdb stores just in-frame clones and leaves some out. Clonal size and the V and J genes are those of that table, whereas D and trimming came from the DNA. The table records roughly 250,000 clones, roughly four fifths of them present only once. The genes are TRBV5-1 and TRBJ1-2; D perhaps matches TRBD1 (6 bases). Sequences were obtained from peripheral blood. The origin of this receptor is a woman aged 55-70 years with active or convalescent COVID-19. The CDR3 here is CASSYRVDYGYTF. CDR3 coding DNA: TGCGCCAGCAGCTACAGGGTGGACTATGGCTACACCTTC. Combining the CDR3 with reference TRBV5-1 and TRBJ1-2 gives the whole variable domain KAGVTQTPRYLIKTRGQQVTLSCSPISGHRSVSWYQQTPGQGLQFLFEYFSETQRNKGNFPGRFSGRQFSNSRSEMNVSTLELGDSALYLCASSYRVDYGYTFGSGTRLTVV.